Below, one TCR beta chain is given with its context. The sample belongs to a study of blood T cell repertoires in COVID-19. Whole-study context: T cells, B-cell-depleted T cells, or PBMCs supplied cDNA or gDNA.

Study processing details: Nucleated cell number was recorded as an estimate derived from reference gene primer amplification. Generated by immunoSEQ multiplex PCR, the TCRdb table keeps only in-frame clones and is missing some. V, J and clone size derive from that table, while D and trimming were established from the DNA sequence. The data hold over 100,000 clones, with around three quarters observed a single time. This CDR3 is 14 amino acids long. V was pared by 4 bases and J by 2 bases, with 12 bases between. Germline V CDR1 and CDR2: SGDLS, YYNGEE. V and J are TRBV9 and TRBJ2-5, with D uncertain. The clonotype was recovered from a human donor in a cohort sampled during active or convalescent COVID-19. Sequencing was performed on peripheral blood. This CDR3 reads CASSPRLRQETQYF. CDR3 nucleotide sequence: TGTGCCAGCAGCCCCCGACTCCGGCAAGAGACCCAGTACTTC.